Included here is one T cell receptor beta chain sequence, with context. The antigen is not known. Each of the CD4+ naive, central memory, regulatory and stem cell-like memory populations was sorted via CD45RO/CCR7/CD25/CD127/CD95/CD27. The source of the sample is a study of beta chain features in type 1 diabetes. The isolated RNA, all of it, was reverse transcribed, so expressed TCRB transcripts were what got sequenced. Clones were read by immunoSEQ multiplex PCR, and TCRdb kept only the in-frame ones, dropping some. The sample carries about 230,000 clones, 16% recorded once. The ends were cut back, 2 bases at V and 1 base at J, with 12 bases in the middle. The CDR3 length is 15 residues. Germline lookup yields CDR1 SGHRS and CDR2 YFSETQ. Findings of the study overall: In type 1 diabetes patients, VDJ junctions had fewer insertions; deletions at these junctions were more frequent. A closer apparent resemblance between naive, central memory and Treg TCRB repertoires was seen in patients than in healthy donors. HLA influence on TCRB rearrangement stayed unresolved here. Shortening of TCRB CDR3s, moderate but significant, appeared in all four CD4+ subsets of Type 1 diabetes patients.

Sequences were obtained from naive CD4+ T cells from blood. The V gene is TRBV5-1, the J gene TRBJ1-1; D unclear. This receptor was identified in a man aged 25 to 45 with type 1 diabetes. CDR3 nucleotides: TGCGCCAGCAGCTTCGGACGGGGAGAGAACACTGAAGCTTTCTTT. Amino acid sequence: CASSFGRGENTEAFF.